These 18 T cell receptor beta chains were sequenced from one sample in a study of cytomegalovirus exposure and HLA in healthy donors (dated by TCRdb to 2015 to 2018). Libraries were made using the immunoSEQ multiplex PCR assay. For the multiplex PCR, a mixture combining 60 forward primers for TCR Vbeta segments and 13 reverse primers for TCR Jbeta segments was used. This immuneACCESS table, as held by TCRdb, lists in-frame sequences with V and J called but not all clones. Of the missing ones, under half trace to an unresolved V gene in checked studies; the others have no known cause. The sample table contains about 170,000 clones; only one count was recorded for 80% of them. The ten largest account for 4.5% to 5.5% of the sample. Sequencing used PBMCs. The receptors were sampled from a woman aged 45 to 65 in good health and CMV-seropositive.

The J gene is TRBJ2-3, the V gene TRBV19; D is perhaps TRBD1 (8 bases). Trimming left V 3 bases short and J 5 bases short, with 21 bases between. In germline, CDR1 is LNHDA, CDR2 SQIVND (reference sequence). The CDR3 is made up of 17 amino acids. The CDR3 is CASSIVGQGPGGDTQYF. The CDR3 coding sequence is TGTGCCAGTAGTATCGTCGGACAGGGACCGGGAGGAGATACGCAGTATTTT.

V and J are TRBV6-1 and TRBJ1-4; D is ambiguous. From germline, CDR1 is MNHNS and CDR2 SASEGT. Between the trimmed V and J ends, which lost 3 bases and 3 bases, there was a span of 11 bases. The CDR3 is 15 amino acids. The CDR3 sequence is CASSDWEWANEKLFF. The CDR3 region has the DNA TGTGCCAGCAGTGATTGGGAGTGGGCTAATGAAAAACTGTTTTTT.

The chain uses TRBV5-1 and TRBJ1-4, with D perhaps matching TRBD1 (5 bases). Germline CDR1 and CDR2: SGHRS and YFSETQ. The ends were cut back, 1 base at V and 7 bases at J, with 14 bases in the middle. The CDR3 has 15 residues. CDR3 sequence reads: CASSLTGTEGEKLFF. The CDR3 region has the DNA TGCGCCAGCAGCTTGACCGGGACTGAGGGTGAAAAACTGTTTTTT.

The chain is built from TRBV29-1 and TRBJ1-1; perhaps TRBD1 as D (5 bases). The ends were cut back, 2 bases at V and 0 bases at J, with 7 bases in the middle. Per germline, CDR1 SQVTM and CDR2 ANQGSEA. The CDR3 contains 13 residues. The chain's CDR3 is CSVEWGVNTEAFF. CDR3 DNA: TGCAGCGTTGAATGGGGGGTGAACACTGAAGCTTTCTTT.

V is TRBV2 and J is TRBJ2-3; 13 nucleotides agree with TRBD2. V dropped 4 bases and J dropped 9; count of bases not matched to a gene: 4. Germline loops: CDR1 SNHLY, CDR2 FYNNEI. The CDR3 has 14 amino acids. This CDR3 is CASSGTSGRITQYF. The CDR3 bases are TGTGCCAGCAGTGGGACTAGCGGGAGAATAACGCAGTATTTT.

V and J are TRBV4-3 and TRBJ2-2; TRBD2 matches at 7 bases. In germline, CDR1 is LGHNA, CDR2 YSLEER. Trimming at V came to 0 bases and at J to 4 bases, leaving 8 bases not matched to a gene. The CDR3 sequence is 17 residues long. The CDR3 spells CASSQEPSGHSTGELFF. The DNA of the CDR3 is TGCGCCAGCAGCCAAGAGCCTAGCGGCCACTCCACCGGGGAGCTGTTTTTT.

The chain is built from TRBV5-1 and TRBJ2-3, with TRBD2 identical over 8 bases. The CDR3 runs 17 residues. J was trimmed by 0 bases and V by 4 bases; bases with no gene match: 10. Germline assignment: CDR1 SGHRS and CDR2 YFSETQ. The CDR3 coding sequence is TGCGCCAGCAGCCCGGACGTAGCGGGGACTAGCACAGATACGCAGTATTTT. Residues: CASSPDVAGTSTDTQYF.

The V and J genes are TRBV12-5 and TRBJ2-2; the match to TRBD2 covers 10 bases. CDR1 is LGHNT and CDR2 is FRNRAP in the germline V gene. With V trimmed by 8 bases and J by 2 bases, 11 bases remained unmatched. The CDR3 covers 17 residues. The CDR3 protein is CASQLVAGGTNTGELFF. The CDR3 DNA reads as TGTGCTAGTCAATTGGTAGCGGGAGGCACCAACACCGGGGAGCTGTTTTTT.

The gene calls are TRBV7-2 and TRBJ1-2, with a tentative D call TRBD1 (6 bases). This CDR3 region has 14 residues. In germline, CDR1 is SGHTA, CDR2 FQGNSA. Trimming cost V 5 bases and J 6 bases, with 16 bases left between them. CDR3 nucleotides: TGTGCCAGCAGCCACCGACAGGACAATCATGGCTACACCTTC. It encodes CASSHRQDNHGYTF.

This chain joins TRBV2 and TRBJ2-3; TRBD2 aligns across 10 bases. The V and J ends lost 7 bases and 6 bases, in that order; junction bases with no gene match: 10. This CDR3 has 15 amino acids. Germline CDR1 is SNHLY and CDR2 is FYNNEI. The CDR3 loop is CASTPASGRKDTQYF. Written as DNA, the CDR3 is TGTGCCAGCACCCCGGCTAGCGGGAGAAAGGATACGCAGTATTTT.

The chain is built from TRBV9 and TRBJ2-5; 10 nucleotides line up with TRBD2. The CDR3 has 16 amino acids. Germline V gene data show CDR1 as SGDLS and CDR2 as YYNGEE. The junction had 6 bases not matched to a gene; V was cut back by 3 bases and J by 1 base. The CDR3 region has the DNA TGTGCCAGCAGCGAGGAACTAGCGGGGAGCCAAGAGACCCAGTACTTC. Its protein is CASSEELAGSQETQYF. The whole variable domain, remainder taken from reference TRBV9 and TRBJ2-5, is DSGVTQTPKHLITATGQRVTLRCSPRSGDLSVYWYQQSLDQGLQFLIQYYNGEERAKGNILERFSAQQFPDLHSELNLSSLELGDSALYFCASSEELAGSQETQYFGPGTRLLVL.

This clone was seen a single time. CDR3 protein: CASSPGGDEQFF. CDR3 coding DNA: TGTGCCAGCAGCCCGGGGGGTGATGAGCAGTTCTTC. The chain combines TRBV11-2 with TRBJ2-1; TRBD2 agrees at 7 bases. The CDR3 totals 12 residues. Germline V gene sequence: CDR1 SGHAT, CDR2 FQNNGV. V shed 5 bases, J shed 8 bases, and the junction held 3 bases outside the gene matches.

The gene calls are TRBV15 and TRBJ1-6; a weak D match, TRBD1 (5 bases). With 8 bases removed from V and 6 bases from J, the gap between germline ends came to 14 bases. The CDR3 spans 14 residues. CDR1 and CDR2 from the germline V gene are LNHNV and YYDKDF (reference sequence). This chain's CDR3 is CATGGHVSNSPLHF. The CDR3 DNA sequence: TGTGCCACCGGCGGACACGTCTCTAATTCACCCCTCCACTTT.

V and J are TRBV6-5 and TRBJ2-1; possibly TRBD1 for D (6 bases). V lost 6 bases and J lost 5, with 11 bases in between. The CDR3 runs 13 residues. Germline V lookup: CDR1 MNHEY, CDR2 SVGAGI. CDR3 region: CASRSTGDNEQFF. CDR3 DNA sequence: TGTGCCAGCAGGTCGACAGGCGACAATGAGCAGTTCTTC.

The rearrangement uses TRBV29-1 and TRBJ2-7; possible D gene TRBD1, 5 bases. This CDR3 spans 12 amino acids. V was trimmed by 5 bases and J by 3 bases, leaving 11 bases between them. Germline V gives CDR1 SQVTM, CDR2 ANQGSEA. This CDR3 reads CSVPDKGYEQYF. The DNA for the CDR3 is TGCAGCGTTCCGGACAAAGGCTACGAGCAGTACTTC.

CDR3 sequence reads: CASSLSPGQETQYF. The CDR3 DNA is TGTGCCAGCAGTTTATCTCCGGGTCAAGAGACCCAGTACTTC. V gene TRBV28 combines with J gene TRBJ2-5; D is uncertain. V was clipped by 1 base and J by 2 bases, with 8 bases between them. Germline CDR1 and CDR2: MDHEN and SYDVKM. The CDR3 loop spans 14 amino acids.

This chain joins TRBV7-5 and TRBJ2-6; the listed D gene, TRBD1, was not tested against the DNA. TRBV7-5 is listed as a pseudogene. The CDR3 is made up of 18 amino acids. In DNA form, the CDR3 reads TGTGTCACGTGGGGGCCCGGACCCTCGGCAGAGGGGGCCAACGTCCTGACTTTC. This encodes CVTWGPGPSAEGANVLTF.

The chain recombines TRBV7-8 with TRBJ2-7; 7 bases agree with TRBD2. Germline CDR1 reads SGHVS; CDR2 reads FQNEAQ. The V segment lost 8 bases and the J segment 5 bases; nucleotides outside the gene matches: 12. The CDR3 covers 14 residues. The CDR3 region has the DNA TGTGCCAGCGACTGGGGGGGGTTTGGAAACGAGCAGTACTTC. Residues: CASDWGGFGNEQYF. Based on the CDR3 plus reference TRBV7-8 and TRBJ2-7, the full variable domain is GAGVSQSPRYKVAKRGQDVALRCDPISGHVSLFWYQQALGQGPEFLTYFQNEAQLDKSGLPSDRFFAERPEGSVSTLKIQRTQQEDSAVYLCASDWGGFGNEQYFGPGTRLTVT.